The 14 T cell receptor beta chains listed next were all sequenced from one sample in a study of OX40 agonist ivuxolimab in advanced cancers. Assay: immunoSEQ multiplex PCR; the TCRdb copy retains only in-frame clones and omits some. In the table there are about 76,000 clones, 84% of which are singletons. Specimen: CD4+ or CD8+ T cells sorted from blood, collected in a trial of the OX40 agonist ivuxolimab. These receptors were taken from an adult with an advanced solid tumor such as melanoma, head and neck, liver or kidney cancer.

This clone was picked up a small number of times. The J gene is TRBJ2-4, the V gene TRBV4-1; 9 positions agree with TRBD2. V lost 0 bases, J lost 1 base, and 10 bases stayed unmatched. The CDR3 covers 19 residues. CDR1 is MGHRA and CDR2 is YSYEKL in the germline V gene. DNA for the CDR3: TGCGCCAGCAGCCAAGAATCGGCGGGGGGGCATCCTGCCAAAAACATTCAGTACTTC. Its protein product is CASSQESAGGHPAKNIQYF.

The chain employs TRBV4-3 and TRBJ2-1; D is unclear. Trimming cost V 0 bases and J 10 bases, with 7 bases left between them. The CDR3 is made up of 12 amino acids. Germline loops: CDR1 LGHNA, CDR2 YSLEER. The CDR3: CASSQDFREQFF. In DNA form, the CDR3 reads TGCGCCAGCAGCCAAGATTTCCGGGAGCAGTTCTTC.

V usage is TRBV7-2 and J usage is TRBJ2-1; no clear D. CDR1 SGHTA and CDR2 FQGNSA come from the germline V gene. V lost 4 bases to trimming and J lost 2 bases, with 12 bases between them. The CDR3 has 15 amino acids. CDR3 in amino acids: CASSSMGSTYNEQFF. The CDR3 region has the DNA TGTGCCAGCAGCTCGATGGGATCCACCTACAATGAGCAGTTCTTC.

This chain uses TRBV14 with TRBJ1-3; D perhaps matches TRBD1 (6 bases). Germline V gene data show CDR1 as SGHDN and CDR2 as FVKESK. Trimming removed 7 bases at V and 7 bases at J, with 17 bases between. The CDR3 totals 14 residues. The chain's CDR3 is CASNLDSLSNTIYF. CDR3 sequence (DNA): TGTGCCAGCAACTTGGACAGTCTAAGTAACACCATATATTTT.

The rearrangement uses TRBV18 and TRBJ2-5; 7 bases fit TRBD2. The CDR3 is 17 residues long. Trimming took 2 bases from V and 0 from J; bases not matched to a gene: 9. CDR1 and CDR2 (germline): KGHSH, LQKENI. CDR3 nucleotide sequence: TGTGCCAGCTCACCAGTTCCGACTAGCTCGTACCAAGAGACCCAGTACTTC. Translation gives CASSPVPTSSYQETQYF.

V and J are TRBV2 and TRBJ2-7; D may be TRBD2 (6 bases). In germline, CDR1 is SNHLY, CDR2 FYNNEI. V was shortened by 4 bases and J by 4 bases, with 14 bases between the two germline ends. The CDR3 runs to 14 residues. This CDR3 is CASSGRVRGYEQYF. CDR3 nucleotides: TGTGCCAGCAGTGGCAGGGTGCGGGGATACGAGCAGTACTTC.

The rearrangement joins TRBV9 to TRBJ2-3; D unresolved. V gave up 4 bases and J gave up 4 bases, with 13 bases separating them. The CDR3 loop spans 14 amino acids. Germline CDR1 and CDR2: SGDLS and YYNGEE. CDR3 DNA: TGTGCCAGCAGCATCCGGGCCCCGCCAGATACGCAGTATTTT. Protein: CASSIRAPPDTQYF.

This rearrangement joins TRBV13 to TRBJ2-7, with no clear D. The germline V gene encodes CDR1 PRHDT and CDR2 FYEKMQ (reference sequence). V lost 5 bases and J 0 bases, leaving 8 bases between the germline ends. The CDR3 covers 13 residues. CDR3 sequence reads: CASSDHSSYEQYF. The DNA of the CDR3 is TGTGCCAGCAGCGACCATAGCTCCTACGAGCAGTACTTC. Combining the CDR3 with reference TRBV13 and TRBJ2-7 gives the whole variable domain AAGVIQSPRHLIKEKRETATLKCYPIPRHDTVYWYQQGPGQDPQFLISFYEKMQSDKGSIPDRFSAQQFSDYHSELNMSSLELGDSALYFCASSDHSSYEQYFGPGTRLTVT.

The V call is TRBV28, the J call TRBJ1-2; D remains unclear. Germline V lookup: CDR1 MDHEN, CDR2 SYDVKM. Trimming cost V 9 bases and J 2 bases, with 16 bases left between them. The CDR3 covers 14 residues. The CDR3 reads CASSILSSNYGYTF. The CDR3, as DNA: TGTGCCAGTTCGATTCTTTCTTCCAACTATGGCTACACCTTC.

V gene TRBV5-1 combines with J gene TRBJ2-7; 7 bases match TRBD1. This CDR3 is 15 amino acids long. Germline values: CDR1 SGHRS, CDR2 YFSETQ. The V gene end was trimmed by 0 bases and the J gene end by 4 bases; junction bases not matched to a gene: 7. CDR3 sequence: CASSLATGVLYEQYF. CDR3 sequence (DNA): TGCGCCAGCAGCTTGGCTACAGGGGTTTTATACGAGCAGTACTTC.

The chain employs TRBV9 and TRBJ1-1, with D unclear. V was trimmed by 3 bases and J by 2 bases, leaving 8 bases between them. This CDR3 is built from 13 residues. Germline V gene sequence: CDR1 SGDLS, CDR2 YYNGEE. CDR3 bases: TGTGCCAGCAGCGAGACGGTTAACACTGAAGCTTTCTTT. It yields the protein CASSETVNTEAFF.

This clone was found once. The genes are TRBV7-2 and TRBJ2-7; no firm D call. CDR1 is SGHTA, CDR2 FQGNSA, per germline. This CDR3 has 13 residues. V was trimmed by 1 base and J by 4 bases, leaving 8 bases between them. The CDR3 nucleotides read TGTGCCAGCAGCTTAGTCCTCCCGTACGAGCAGTACTTC. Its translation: CASSLVLPYEQYF.

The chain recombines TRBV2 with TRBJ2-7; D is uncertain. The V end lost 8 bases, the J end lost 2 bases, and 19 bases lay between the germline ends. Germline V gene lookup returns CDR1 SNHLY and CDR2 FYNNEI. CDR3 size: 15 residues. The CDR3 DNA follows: TGTGCCAGCGCCCCGACCTACCTACGAGCCTACGAGCAGTACTTC. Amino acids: CASAPTYLRAYEQYF.

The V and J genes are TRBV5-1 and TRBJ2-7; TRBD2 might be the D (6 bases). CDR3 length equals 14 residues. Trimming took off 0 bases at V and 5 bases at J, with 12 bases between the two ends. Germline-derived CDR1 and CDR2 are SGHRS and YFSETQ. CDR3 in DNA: TGCGCCAGCAGCTTGGTTGCGGGGCAGAACGAGCAGTACTTC. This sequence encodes CASSLVAGQNEQYF.